The clone carrying this T cell receptor (beta chain) showed up just a few times. J gave up 8 bases and V 5 bases, and 3 bases lay outside the gene matches. Germline lookup yields CDR1 SGHVS and CDR2 FNYEAQ. The CDR3 length is 12 residues. TCRdb processed the RT-PCR reads anew with MiXCR; each CDR3 protein has one entry. The sample lists hundreds of thousands of distinct CDR3 sequences; 14% were seen once. This chain joins TRBV7-6 and TRBJ2-1; 7 bases map to TRBD1. Source material: memory CD4+ T cells from blood. The clonotype comes from a female donor in good health, serving as a healthy control. The CDR3 nucleotides are TGTGCCAGCAGCCAGACAGGGCATGAGCAGTTCTTC. As protein: CASSQTGHEQFF.